The source of this T cell receptor beta chain is a study of T cell repertoires in cytomegalovirus infection. Turning to the study itself: It was recently identified HLA-C-restricted and well-studied HLA-B-restricted CMV epitopes that the study used. A matching HLA type, together with CMV infection, was signaled by public TCR beta signatures.

TCRdb called the reads again in MiXCR, with one record for every CDR3 protein. Counted here are a few hundred thousand distinct CDR3 sequences, around 40% occurring once; the ten biggest clones make up 48%. Study-wide results and caveats: HLA-C-restricted TCR beta clonotypes specific for CMV led the ex vivo response.

This clonotype was picked up a small number of times. Its antigen is not known. V was pared by 3 bases and J by 11 bases, with 7 bases between. The germline V gene encodes CDR1 ENHRY and CDR2 SYGVKD. The CDR3 spans 11 residues. The receptor comes from a human donor in good health (CMV status not recorded). Some clones in this sample may be carry-over from other donors' samples. The sequencing here drew on cultured PBMCs, taken from culture after CMV antigen stimulation. J is TRBJ2-2 and V is TRBV10-3; D gene unclear. As DNA, the CDR3 is TGTGCCATCAGTGACCGGGCCGAGCTGTTTTTT. This translates into CAISDRAELFF.